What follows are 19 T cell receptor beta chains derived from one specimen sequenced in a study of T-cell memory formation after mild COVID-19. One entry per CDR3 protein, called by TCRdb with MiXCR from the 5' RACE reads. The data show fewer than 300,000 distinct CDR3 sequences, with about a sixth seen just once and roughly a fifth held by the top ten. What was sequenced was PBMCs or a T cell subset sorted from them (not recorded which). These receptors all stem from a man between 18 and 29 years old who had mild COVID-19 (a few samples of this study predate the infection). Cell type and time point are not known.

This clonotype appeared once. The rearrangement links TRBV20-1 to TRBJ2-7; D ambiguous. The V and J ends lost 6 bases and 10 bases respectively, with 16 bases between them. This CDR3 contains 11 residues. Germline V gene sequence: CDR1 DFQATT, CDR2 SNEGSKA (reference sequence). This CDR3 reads CSAGPSERQYF. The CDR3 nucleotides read TGCAGTGCCGGCCCCTCCGAAAGACAGTACTTC.

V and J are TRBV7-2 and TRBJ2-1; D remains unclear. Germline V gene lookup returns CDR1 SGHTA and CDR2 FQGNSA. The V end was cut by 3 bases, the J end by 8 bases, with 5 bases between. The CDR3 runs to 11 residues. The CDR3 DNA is TGTGCCAGCAGCTTCCCGGATGAGCAGTTCTTC. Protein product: CASSFPDEQFF. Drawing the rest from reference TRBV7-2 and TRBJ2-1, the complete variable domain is GAGVSQSPSNKVTEKGKDVELRCDPISGHTALYWYRQSLGQGLEFLIYFQGNSAPDKSGLPSDRFSAERTGGSVSTLTIQRTQQEDSAVYLCASSFPDEQFFGPGTRLTVL.

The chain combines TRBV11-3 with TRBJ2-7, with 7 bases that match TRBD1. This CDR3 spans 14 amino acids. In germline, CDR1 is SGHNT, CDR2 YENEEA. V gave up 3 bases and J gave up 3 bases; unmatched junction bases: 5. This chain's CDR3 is CASSFPRDSYEQYF. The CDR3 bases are TGTGCCAGCAGCTTTCCCCGGGACAGCTACGAGCAGTACTTC.

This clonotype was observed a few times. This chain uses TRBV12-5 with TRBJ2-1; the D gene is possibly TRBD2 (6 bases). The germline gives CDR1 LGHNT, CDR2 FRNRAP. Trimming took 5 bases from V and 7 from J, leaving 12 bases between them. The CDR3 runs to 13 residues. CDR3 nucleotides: TGTGCTAGTGGTCCCGCGGGGAAGAATGAGCAGTTCTTC. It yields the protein CASGPAGKNEQFF.

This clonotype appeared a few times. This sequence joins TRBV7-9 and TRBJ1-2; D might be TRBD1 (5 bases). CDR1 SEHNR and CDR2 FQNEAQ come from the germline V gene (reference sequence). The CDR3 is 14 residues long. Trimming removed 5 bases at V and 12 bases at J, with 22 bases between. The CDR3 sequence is CASSPTLRDRGDTF. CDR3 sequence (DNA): TGTGCCAGCAGCCCCACCCTCCGAGACCGAGGGGACACCTTC.

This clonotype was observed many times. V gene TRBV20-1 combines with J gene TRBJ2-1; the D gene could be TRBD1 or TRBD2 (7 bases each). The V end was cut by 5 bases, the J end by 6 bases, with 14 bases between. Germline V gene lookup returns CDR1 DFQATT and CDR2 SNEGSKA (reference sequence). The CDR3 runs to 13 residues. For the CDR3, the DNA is TGCAGTGCTCCTCGCAGGGGGGGCAATGAGCAGTTCTTC. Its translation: CSAPRRGGNEQFF.

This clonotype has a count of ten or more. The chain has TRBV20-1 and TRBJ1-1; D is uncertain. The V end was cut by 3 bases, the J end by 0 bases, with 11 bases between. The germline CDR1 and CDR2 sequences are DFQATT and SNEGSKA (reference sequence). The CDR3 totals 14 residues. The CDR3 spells CSASKRDMNTEAFF. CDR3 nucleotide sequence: TGCAGTGCTAGTAAGAGAGACATGAACACTGAAGCTTTCTTT.

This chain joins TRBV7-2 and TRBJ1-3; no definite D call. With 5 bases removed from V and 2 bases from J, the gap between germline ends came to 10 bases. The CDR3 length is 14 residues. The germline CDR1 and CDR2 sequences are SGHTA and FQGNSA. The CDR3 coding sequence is TGTGCCAGCAGCCCTCGGCCCGCTGGAAACACCATATATTTT. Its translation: CASSPRPAGNTIYF.

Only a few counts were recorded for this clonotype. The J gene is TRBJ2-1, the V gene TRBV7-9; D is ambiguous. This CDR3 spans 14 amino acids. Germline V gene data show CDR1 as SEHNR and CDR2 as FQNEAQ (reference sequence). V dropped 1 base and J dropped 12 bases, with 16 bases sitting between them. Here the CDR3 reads CASSLESGRTAQFF. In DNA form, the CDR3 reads TGTGCCAGCAGCTTAGAATCGGGCCGTACAGCGCAGTTCTTC. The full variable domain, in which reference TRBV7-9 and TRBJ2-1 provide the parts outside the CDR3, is DTGVSQNPRHKITKRGQNVTFRCDPISEHNRLYWYRQTLGQGPEFLTYFQNEAQLEKSRLLSDRFSAERPKGSFSTLEIQRTEQGDSAMYLCASSLESGRTAQFFGPGTRLTVL.

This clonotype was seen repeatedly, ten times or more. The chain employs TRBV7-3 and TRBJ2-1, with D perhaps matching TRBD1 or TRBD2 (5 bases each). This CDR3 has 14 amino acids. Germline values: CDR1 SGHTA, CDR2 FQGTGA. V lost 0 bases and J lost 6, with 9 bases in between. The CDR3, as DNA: TGTGCCAGCAGCTTAACTGGGACGAGCAATGAGCAGTTCTTC. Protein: CASSLTGTSNEQFF. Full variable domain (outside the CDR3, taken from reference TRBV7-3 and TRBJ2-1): GAGVSQTPSNKVTEKGKYVELRCDPISGHTALYWYRQSLGQGPEFLIYFQGTGAADDSGLPNDRFFAVRPEGSVSTLKIQRTERGDSAVYLCASSLTGTSNEQFFGPGTRLTVL.

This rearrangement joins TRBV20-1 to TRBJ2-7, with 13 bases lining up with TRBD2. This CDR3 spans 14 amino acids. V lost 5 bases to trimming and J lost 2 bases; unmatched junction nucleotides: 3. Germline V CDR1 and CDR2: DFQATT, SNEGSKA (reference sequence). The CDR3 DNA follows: TGCAGTGCTCTGGGACTAGCGGGGACCTACGAGCAGTACGTC. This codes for CSALGLAGTYEQYV.

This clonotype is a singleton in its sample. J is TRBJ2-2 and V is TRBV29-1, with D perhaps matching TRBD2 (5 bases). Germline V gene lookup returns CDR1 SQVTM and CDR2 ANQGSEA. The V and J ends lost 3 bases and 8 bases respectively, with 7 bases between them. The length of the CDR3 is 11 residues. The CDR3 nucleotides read TGCAGCGTTGATGAGGGAGGGGAGCTGTTTTTT. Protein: CSVDEGGELFF.

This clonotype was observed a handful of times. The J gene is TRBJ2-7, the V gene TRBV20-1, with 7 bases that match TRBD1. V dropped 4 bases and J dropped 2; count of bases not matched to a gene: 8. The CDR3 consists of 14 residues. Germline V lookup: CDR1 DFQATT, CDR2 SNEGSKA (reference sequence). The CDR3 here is CSANEGAATYEQYF. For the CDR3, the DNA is TGCAGTGCTAACGAGGGGGCGGCTACCTACGAGCAGTACTTC.

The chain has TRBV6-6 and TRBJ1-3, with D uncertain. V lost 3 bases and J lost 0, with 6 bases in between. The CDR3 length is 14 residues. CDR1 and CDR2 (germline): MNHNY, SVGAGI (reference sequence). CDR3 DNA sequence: TGTGCCAGCAGTTATTTAAGCTCTGGAAACACCATATATTTT. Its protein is CASSYLSSGNTIYF.

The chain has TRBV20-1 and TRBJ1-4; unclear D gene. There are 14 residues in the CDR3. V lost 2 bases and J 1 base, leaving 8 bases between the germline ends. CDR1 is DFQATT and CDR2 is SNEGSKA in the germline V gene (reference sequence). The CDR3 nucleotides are TGCAGTGCTAGATCCCAGGAAACTAATGAAAAACTGTTTTTT. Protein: CSARSQETNEKLFF.

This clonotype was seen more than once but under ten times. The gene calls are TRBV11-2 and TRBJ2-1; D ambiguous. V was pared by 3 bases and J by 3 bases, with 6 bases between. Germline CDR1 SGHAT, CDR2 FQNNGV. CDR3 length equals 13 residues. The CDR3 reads CASSFRDYNEQFF. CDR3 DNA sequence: TGTGCCAGCAGCTTCCGCGACTACAATGAGCAGTTCTTC.

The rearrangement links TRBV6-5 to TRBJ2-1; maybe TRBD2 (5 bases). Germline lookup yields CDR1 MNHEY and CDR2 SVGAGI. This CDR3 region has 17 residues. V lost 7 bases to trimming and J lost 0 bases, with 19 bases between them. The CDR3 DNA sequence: TGTGCCAGCACGTCCGCGAAGAAAACTAGCTCCTACAATGAGCAGTTCTTC. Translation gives CASTSAKKTSSYNEQFF.

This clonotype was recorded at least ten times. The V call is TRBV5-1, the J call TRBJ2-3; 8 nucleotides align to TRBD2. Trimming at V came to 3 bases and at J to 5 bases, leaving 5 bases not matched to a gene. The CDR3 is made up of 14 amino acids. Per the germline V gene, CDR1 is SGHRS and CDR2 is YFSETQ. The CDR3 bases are TGCGCCAGCAGCTCGACTAGCGATGGAGATACGCAGTATTTT. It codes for CASSSTSDGDTQYF. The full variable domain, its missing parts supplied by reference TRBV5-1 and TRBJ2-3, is KAGVTQTPRYLIKTRGQQVTLSCSPISGHRSVSWYQQTPGQGLQFLFEYFSETQRNKGNFPGRFSGRQFSNSRSEMNVSTLELGDSALYLCASSSTSDGDTQYFGPGTRLTVL.

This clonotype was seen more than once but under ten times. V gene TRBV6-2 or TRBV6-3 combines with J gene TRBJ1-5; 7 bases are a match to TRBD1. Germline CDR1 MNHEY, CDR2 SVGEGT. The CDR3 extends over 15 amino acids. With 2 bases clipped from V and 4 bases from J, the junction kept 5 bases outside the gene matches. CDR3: CASSYVRTGNQPQHF. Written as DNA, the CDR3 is TGTGCCAGCAGTTACGTCCGGACAGGTAATCAGCCCCAGCATTTT.